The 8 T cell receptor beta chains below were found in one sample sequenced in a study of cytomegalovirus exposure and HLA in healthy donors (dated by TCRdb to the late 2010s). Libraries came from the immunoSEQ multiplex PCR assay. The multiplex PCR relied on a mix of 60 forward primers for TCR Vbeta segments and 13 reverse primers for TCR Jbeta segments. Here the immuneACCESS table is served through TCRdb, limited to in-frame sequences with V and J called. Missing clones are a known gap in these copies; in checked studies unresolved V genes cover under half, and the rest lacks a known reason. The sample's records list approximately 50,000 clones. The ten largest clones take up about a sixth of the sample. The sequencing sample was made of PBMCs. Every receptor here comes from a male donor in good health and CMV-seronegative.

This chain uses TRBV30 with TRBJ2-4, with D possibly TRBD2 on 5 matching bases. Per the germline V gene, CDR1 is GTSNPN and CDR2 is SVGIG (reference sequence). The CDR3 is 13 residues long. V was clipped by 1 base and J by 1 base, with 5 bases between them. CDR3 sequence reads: CAWSASAKNIQYF. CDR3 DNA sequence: TGTGCCTGGAGTGCTAGCGCCAAAAACATTCAGTACTTC.

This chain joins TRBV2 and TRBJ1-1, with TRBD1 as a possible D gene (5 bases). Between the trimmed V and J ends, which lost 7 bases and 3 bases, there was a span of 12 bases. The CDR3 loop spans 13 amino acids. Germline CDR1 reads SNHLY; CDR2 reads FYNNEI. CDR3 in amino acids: CASTQEGDTEAFF. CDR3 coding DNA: TGTGCCAGCACCCAAGAAGGGGACACTGAAGCTTTCTTT.

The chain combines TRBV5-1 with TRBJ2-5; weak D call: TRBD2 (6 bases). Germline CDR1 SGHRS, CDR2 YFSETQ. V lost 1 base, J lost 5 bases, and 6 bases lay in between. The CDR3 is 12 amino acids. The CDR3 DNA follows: TGCGCCAGCAGCTTGCGGGGGGAGACCCAGTACTTC. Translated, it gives CASSLRGETQYF. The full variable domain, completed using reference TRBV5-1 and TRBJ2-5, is KAGVTQTPRYLIKTRGQQVTLSCSPISGHRSVSWYQQTPGQGLQFLFEYFSETQRNKGNFPGRFSGRQFSNSRSEMNVSTLELGDSALYLCASSLRGETQYFGPGTRLLVL.

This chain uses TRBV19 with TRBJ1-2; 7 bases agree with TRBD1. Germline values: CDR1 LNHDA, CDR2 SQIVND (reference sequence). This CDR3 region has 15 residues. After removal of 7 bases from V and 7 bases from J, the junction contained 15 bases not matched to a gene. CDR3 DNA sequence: TGTGCCAGTACCCCTTACAGGGGAAGAGTCGGTGGCTACACCTTC. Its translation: CASTPYRGRVGGYTF.

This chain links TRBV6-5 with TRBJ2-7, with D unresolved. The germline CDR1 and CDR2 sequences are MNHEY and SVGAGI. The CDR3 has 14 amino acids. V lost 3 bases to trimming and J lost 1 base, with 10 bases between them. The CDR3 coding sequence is TGTGCCAGCAGTTATAGTCGCGGATCCTACGAGCAGTACTTC. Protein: CASSYSRGSYEQYF.

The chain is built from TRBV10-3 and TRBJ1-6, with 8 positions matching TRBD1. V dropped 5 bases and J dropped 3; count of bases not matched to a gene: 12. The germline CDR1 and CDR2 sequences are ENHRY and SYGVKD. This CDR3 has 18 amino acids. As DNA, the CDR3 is TGTGCCATCAGTACCGGGACAGGTCTTGCCATCTATAATTCACCCCTCCACTTT. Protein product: CAISTGTGLAIYNSPLHF.

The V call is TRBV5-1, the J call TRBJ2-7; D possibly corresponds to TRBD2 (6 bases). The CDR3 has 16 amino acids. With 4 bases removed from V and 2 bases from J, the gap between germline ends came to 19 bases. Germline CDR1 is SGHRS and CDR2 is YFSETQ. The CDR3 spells CASSRGLVGVTYEQYF. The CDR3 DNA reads TGCGCCAGCAGCCGGGGACTTGTGGGTGTGACCTACGAGCAGTACTTC.

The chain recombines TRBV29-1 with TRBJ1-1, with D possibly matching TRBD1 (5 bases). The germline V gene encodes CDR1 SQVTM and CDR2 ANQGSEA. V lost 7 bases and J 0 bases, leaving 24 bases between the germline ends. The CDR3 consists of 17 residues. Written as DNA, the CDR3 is TGCAGCGCAACCCCGGGGGTCAGGAATCACATGAACACTGAAGCTTTCTTT. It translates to CSATPGVRNHMNTEAFF.